The clone carrying this T cell receptor beta chain was detected only a few times. The antigen is unknown. The J segment lost 5 bases and the V segment lost 9 bases, leaving 8 bases of the junction unmatched. This CDR3 comprises 14 residues. Germline-derived CDR1 and CDR2 are SNHLY and FYNNEI. The sample originates from a study of cytomegalovirus exposure and HLA in healthy donors. Findings and caveats of the study: Available immune exposure information was restricted to CMV serostatus only. Versus the roughly 690-donor mean, an Asian-associated ancestry cluster reportedly showed fewer N-insertions in a later analysis.

The PCR was carried out with 60 Vbeta primers and 13 Jbeta primers. Here immunoSEQ multiplex PCR was the method, and the copy in TCRdb shows in-frame clones only, minus some. The sample has around 150,000 clones, about 80% seen once. Among the donors, all were healthy bone marrow donors. Unrecorded immune exposures were likely, despite nominal health at sampling. This chain uses TRBV2 with TRBJ2-3; 10 bases fit TRBD1. The sample taken for sequencing was PBMCs. The origin of this receptor is a man aged 35 to 55 in good health and CMV-seronegative. CDR3 loop: CARNDRGPVDTQYF. The CDR3 nucleotides read TGTGCCAGAAACGACAGGGGGCCTGTAGATACGCAGTATTTT.